Following are 4 T cell receptor beta chains from one sample sequenced in a study of PD-1 blockade in classical Hodgkin lymphoma. The data were produced by immunoSEQ multiplex PCR, yet TCRdb's version contains in-frame clones alone and is incomplete. This table has around 32,000 clones, about nine tenths appearing once. Described time point: newly diagnosed, previously untreated cHL patient sample. Magnetic negative selection of thawed PBMCs was the method by which CD4+ T cells were purified. Specimen: CD4+ T cells from blood. All receptors derive from a human donor with classical Hodgkin lymphoma.

This rearrangement joins TRBV9 to TRBJ2-3, with TRBD2 matching over 16 bases. V dropped 3 bases and J dropped 4; count of bases not matched to a gene: 8. CDR1 is SGDLS, CDR2 YYNGEE, per germline. This CDR3 has 18 amino acids. CDR3 sequence reads: CASSEGTSGRAGADTQYF. As DNA, the CDR3 is TGTGCCAGCAGCGAAGGGACTAGCGGGAGGGCCGGGGCAGATACGCAGTATTTT.

This clone appeared once. The chain employs TRBV6-4 and TRBJ2-2; D uncertain. The germline CDR1 and CDR2 sequences are MRHNA and SNTAGT. V was trimmed by 0 bases and J by 6 bases, leaving 5 bases between them. The CDR3 covers 13 residues. CDR3 bases: TGTGCCAGCAGTGACTCTATTCCCGGGGAGCTGTTTTTT. Translating it yields CASSDSIPGELFF.

The chain combines TRBV9 with TRBJ1-3; D is perhaps TRBD1 (5 bases). Per germline, CDR1 SGDLS and CDR2 YYNGEE. The V gene lost 0 bases and the J gene lost 4 bases, with 14 bases spanning the gap. The CDR3 spans 16 residues. The CDR3 reads CASSVAGGAVGNTIYF. DNA for the CDR3: TGTGCCAGCAGCGTAGCAGGTGGGGCCGTCGGAAACACCATATATTTT.

A few counts support this clone. The chain couples TRBV29-1 to TRBJ2-1; D might be TRBD1 (6 bases). Germline V gene lookup returns CDR1 SQVTM and CDR2 ANQGSEA. This CDR3 is 13 amino acids long. V gave up 4 bases and J gave up 5 bases, with 12 bases separating them. CDR3 sequence (DNA): TGCAGCGTTGGCGACAGGTGGAACAATGAGCAGTTCTTC. Protein sequence: CSVGDRWNNEQFF.